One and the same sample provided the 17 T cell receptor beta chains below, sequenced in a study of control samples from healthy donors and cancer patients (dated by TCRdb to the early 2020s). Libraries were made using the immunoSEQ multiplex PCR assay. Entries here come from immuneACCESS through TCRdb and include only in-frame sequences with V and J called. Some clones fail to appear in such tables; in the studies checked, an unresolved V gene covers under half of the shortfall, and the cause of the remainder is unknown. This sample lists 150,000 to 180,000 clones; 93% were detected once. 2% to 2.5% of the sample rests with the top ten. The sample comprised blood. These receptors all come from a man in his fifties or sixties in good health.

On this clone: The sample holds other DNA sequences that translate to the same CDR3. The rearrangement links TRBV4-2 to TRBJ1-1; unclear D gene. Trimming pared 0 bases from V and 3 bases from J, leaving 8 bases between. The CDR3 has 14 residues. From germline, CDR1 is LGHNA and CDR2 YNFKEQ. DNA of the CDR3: TGTGCCAGCAGCCAAGATCGCGGGGACACTGAAGCTTTCTTT. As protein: CASSQDRGDTEAFF.

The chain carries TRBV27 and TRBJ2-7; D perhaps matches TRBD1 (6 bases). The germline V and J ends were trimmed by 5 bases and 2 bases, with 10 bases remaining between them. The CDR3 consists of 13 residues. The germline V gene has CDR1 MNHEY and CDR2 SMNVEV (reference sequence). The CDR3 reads CASSLGQTYEQYF. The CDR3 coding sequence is TGTGCCAGCAGTCTTGGACAGACCTACGAGCAGTACTTC.

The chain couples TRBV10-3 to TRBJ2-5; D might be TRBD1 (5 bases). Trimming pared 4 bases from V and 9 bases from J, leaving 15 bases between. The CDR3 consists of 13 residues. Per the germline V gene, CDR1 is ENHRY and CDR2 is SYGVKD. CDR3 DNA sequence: TGTGCCATCAGTGCGTCGGCTTCAGGGTCCCAGTACTTC. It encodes CAISASASGSQYF.

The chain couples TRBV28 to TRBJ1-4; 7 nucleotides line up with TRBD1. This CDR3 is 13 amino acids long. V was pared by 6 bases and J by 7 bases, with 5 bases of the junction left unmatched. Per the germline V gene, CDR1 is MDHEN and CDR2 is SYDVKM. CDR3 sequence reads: CASSYRQGEKLFF. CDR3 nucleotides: TGTGCCAGCAGCTACCGACAGGGTGAAAAACTGTTTTTT. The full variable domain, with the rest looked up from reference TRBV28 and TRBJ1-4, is DVKVTQSSRYLVKRTGEKVFLECVQDMDHENMFWYRQDPGLGLRLIYFSYDVKMKEKGDIPEGYSVSREKKERFSLILESASTNQTSMYLCASSYRQGEKLFFGSGTQLSVL.

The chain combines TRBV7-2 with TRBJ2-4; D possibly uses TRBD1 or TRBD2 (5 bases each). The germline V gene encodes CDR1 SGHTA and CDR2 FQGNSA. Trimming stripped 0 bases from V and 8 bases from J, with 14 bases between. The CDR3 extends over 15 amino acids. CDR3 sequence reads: CASSLARTVGDIQYF. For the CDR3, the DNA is TGTGCCAGCAGCTTAGCTAGAACCGTGGGGGACATTCAGTACTTC.

The CDR3 loop is CATPYPRAGAYTEAFF. CDR3 DNA: TGTGCCACCCCTTACCCCAGGGCGGGGGCGTACACTGAAGCTTTCTTT. The chain combines TRBV28 with TRBJ1-1, with a possible D match to TRBD1 (6 bases). Looked up from germline, CDR1 is MDHEN and CDR2 is SYDVKM. The V gene lost 10 bases and the J gene lost 3 bases, with 24 bases spanning the gap. This CDR3 is 16 amino acids long.

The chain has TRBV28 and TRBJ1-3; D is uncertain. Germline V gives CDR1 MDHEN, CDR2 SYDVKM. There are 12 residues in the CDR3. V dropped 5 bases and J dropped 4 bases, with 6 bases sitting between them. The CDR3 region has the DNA TGTGCCAGCAGTCCGGGAGGAAACACCATATATTTT. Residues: CASSPGGNTIYF.

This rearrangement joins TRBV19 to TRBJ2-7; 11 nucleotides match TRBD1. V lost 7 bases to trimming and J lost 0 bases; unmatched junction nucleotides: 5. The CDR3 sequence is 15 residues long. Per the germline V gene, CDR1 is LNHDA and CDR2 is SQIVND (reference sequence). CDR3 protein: CASTLGTGGSYEQYF. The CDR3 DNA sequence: TGTGCCAGTACCCTGGGGACAGGGGGCTCCTACGAGCAGTACTTC.

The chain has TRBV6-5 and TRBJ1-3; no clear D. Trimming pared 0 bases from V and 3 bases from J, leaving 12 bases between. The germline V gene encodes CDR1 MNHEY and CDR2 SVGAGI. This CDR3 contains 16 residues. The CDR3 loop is CASSYSEQSGGNTIYF. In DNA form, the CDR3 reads TGTGCCAGCAGTTACTCGGAACAGTCGGGTGGAAACACCATATATTTT.

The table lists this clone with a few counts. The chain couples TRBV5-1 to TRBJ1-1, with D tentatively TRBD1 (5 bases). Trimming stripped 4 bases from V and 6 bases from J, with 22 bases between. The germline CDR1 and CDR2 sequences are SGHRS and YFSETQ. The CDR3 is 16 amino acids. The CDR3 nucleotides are TGCGCCAGCAGCCTGGCTAGCAGGGCGTTGAGCGCTGAAGCTTTCTTT. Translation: CASSLASRALSAEAFF.

CDR3 nucleotides: TGTGCCAGTAGTCCGGGACAGCTGAACACTGAAGCTTTCTTT. Translating it yields CASSPGQLNTEAFF. The chain carries TRBV19 and TRBJ1-1; TRBD1 matches at 7 bases. CDR3 length equals 14 residues. V lost 5 bases and J lost 0; bases outside the gene matches: 3. The V gene's germline CDR1 is LNHDA and CDR2 SQIVND (reference sequence).

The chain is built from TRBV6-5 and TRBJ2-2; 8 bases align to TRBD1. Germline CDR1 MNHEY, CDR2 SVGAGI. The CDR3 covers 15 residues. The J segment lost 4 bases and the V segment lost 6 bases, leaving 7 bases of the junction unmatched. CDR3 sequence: CASRDRQGFTGELFF. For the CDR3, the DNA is TGTGCCAGCAGGGATCGACAGGGGTTCACCGGGGAGCTGTTTTTT.

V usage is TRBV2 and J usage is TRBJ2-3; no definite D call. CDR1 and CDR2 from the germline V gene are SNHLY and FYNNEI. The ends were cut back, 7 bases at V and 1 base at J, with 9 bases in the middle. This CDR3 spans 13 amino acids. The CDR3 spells CASNSRGTDTQYF. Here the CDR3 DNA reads TGTGCCAGCAACTCTAGAGGCACAGATACGCAGTATTTT.

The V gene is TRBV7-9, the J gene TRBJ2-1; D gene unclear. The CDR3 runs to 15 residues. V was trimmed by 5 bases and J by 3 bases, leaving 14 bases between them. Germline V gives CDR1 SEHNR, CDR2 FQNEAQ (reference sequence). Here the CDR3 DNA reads TGTGCCAGCAGCGGCCCCGGGTTTCGCTACAATGAGCAGTTCTTC. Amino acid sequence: CASSGPGFRYNEQFF.

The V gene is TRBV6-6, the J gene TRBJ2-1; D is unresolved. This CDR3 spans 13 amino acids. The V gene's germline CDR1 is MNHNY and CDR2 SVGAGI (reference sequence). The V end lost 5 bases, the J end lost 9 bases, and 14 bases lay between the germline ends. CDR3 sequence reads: CASSRSGVREQFF. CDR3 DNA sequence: TGTGCCAGCAGTCGATCAGGCGTACGTGAGCAGTTCTTC.

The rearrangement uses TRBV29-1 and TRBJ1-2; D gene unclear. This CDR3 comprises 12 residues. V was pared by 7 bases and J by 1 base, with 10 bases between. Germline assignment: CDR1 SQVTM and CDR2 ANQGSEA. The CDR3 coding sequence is TGCAGCGCGGGCGGCGGTAACTATGGCTACACCTTC. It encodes CSAGGGNYGYTF.

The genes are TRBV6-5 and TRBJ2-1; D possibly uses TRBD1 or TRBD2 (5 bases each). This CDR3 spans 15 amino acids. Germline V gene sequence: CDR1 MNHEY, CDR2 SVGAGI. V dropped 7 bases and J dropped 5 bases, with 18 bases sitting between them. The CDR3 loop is CASNKGSGGNNEQFF. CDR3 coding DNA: TGTGCCAGCAACAAGGGGAGTGGTGGAAACAATGAGCAGTTCTTC.